The 7 T cell receptor beta chains below were found in one sample sequenced in a study of T-cell reconstitution after alpha-beta-depleted transplantation in children. The TCRbeta library was prepared with unique molecular identifiers. TCRdb re-derived calls from the PCR reads in MiXCR, one entry per CDR3 protein. The repertoire holds about 100,000 distinct CDR3 sequences, with about 6% as singletons. The starting material was PBMCs, mostly from graft donor cells, obtained 60 days after TCRalphabeta/CD19-depleted stem cell transplant. The receptor source for this set is a female patient aged 2 to 10 who had a stem cell transplant for Fanconi anemia, so the T cells may come from the graft donor.

There are many counts of this clonotype. V and J are TRBV20-1 and TRBJ2-7; 9 nucleotides line up with TRBD1. In germline, CDR1 is DFQATT, CDR2 SNEGSKA (reference sequence). The V segment lost 0 bases and the J segment 1 base; nucleotides outside the gene matches: 4. This CDR3 has 15 amino acids. CDR3: CSARDSGTGSYEQYF. The CDR3 nucleotides are TGCAGTGCTAGAGACTCCGGGACAGGGTCCTACGAGCAGTACTTC.

The CDR3 region has the DNA TGCAGCGTTGCTCAAGGGGGGCCAAACTATGGCTACACCTTC. This encodes CSVAQGGPNYGYTF. The genes are TRBV29-1 and TRBJ1-2, with D possibly matching TRBD1 (6 bases). Trimming pared 4 bases from V and 2 bases from J, leaving 14 bases between. The CDR3 runs 14 residues. Germline V gene data show CDR1 as SQVTM and CDR2 as ANQGSEA.

The chain uses TRBV5-1 and TRBJ1-2; TRBD1 aligns across 8 bases. This CDR3 spans 15 amino acids. V shed 7 bases, J shed 2 bases, and the junction held 10 bases outside the gene matches. Germline V lookup: CDR1 SGHRS, CDR2 YFSETQ. As DNA, the CDR3 is TGCGCCAGCCAAAGGTCGGCAGGGGGCAACTATGGCTACACCTTC. Amino acid sequence: CASQRSAGGNYGYTF.

This clonotype was seen at least ten times. The chain couples TRBV6-4 to TRBJ1-2; D possibly corresponds to TRBD1 (5 bases). V lost 7 bases and J 3 bases, leaving 30 bases between the germline ends. This CDR3 comprises 19 residues. Germline assignment: CDR1 MRHNA and CDR2 SNTAGT. The CDR3 nucleotides read TGTGCCAGCATGGGCCTGCTCGGGGGACTAAACATGCTTGACTATGGCTACACCTTC. This sequence encodes CASMGLLGGLNMLDYGYTF.

The V call is TRBV5-1, the J call TRBJ2-7; 8 nucleotides align to TRBD1. Germline CDR1 reads SGHRS; CDR2 reads YFSETQ. CDR3 length: 14 amino acids. V lost 3 bases and J lost 5; bases outside the gene matches: 7. This chain's CDR3 is CASSSRTGSDEQYF. CDR3 DNA: TGCGCCAGCAGCTCTAGGACAGGGAGCGACGAGCAGTACTTC.

Many counts were recorded for this clonotype. The chain employs TRBV24-1 and TRBJ2-2, with 8 positions matching TRBD2. This CDR3 comprises 19 residues. CDR1 and CDR2 (germline): KGHDR, SFDVKD. Germline trimming cut 0 bases from V and 7 bases from J; bases unmatched to any gene: 15. The CDR3 nucleotides are TGTGCCACCAGTGATTTGAGGCGGGGGGCTCTCAGATCGGACGGGGAGCTGTTTTTT. The encoded protein is CATSDLRRGALRSDGELFF.

This clonotype has a count of ten or more. V gene TRBV3-1 combines with J gene TRBJ2-3; D may match TRBD1 or TRBD2 (5 bases each). The CDR3 has 17 amino acids. Germline lookup yields CDR1 LGHDT and CDR2 YNNKEL (reference sequence). V was clipped by 4 bases and J by 2 bases, with 19 bases between them. In DNA, the CDR3 is TGTGCCAGCAGCCTATCCCTTGACAGCGGAAACACAGATACGCAGTATTTT. This translates into CASSLSLDSGNTDTQYF.